This passage covers 12 T cell receptor beta chains from one sample sequenced in a study of T cells after posttransplantation cyclophosphamide. Assay: immunoSEQ multiplex PCR; the TCRdb copy retains only in-frame clones and omits some. The repertoire holds approximately 45,000 clones, with around nine tenths as singletons. The sample consisted of PBMCs. These receptors originate from a woman aged 45 to 65 in good health and a related stem cell transplant donor.

This clone was found once. This chain links TRBV7-9 with TRBJ2-7; D remains unclear. The germline CDR1 and CDR2 sequences are SEHNR and FQNEAQ (reference sequence). This CDR3 spans 14 amino acids. The V end lost 5 bases, the J end lost 0 bases, and 11 bases lay between the germline ends. CDR3 bases: TGTGCCAGCAGCACCGGTGCCGTCTCCTACGAGCAGTACTTC. Translating gives CASSTGAVSYEQYF.

The V call is TRBV15, the J call TRBJ2-3; D gene unclear. V was clipped by 0 bases and J by 0 bases, with 7 bases between them. The CDR3 has 15 amino acids. Germline V CDR1 and CDR2: LNHNV, YYDKDF (reference sequence). The CDR3 reads CATSREFSSTDTQYF. CDR3 coding DNA: TGTGCCACCAGCAGAGAGTTCTCTAGCACAGATACGCAGTATTTT. Full variable domain (rest looked up from reference TRBV15 and TRBJ2-3): DAMVIQNPRYQVTQFGKPVTLSCSQTLNHNVMYWYQQKSSQAPKLLFHYYDKDFNNEADTPDNFQSRRPNTSFCFLDIRSPGLGDTAMYLCATSREFSSTDTQYFGPGTRLTVL.

The chain recombines TRBV9 with TRBJ2-1; no clear D gene. The CDR3 has 12 residues. V was pared by 1 base and J by 8 bases, with 7 bases between. CDR1 and CDR2 from the germline V gene are SGDLS and YYNGEE. The CDR3 reads CASSVLSDEQFF. Here the CDR3 DNA reads TGTGCCAGCAGCGTACTGAGCGATGAGCAGTTCTTC.

The V gene is TRBV6-4, the J gene TRBJ1-5; D gene uncertain. Germline loops: CDR1 MRHNA, CDR2 SNTAGT. The CDR3 contains 13 residues. The ends were cut back, 2 bases at V and 6 bases at J, with 8 bases in the middle. The CDR3 protein is CASSDVPGQPQHF. DNA for the CDR3: TGTGCCAGCAGTGACGTTCCGGGTCAGCCCCAGCATTTT.

This chain links TRBV25-1 with TRBJ2-1, with a tentative D call TRBD2 (6 bases). Germline values: CDR1 MGHDK, CDR2 SYGVNS. The CDR3 runs 16 residues. The germline V and J ends were trimmed by 7 bases and 2 bases, with 18 bases remaining between them. The CDR3 DNA is TGTGCCAGCAAGCCTTCTAACGGGGGAACCTACAATGAGCAGTTCTTC. It specifies CASKPSNGGTYNEQFF.

This clone was seen only once. The V and J genes are TRBV30 and TRBJ1-6; D call uncertain. Between the trimmed V and J ends, which lost 3 bases and 4 bases, there was a span of 13 bases. This CDR3 has 15 residues. From germline, CDR1 is GTSNPN and CDR2 SVGIG (reference sequence). CDR3 protein: CAWSKPPGYNSPLHF. CDR3 in DNA: TGTGCCTGGAGCAAACCCCCCGGGTATAATTCACCCCTCCACTTT.

This clone was seen only once. The chain carries TRBV7-2 and TRBJ2-1; D possibly corresponds to TRBD1 (5 bases). Germline CDR1 and CDR2: SGHTA and FQGNSA. The CDR3 is made up of 16 amino acids. V was clipped by 5 bases and J by 0 bases, with 14 bases between them. The CDR3 protein is CASSRQLGSSYNEQFF. DNA of the CDR3: TGTGCCAGCAGCAGACAGCTGGGAAGCTCCTACAATGAGCAGTTCTTC.

The chain couples TRBV7-3 to TRBJ2-3; 9 nucleotides match TRBD2. CDR1 and CDR2 (germline): SGHTA, FQGTGA. The CDR3 contains 16 residues. Trimming took 5 bases from V and 0 from J; bases not matched to a gene: 6. CDR3 sequence: CASSKIAGVSTDTQYF. Here the CDR3 DNA reads TGTGCCAGCAGCAAGATAGCGGGAGTTAGCACAGATACGCAGTATTTT.

The gene calls are TRBV4-2 and TRBJ1-2; possible D gene TRBD1, 6 bases. V gave up 1 base and J gave up 4 bases, with 13 bases separating them. The V gene's germline CDR1 is LGHNA and CDR2 YNFKEQ. The CDR3 extends over 15 amino acids. CDR3 loop: CASSQGSRQVYGYTF. CDR3 sequence (DNA): TGTGCCAGCAGCCAAGGTTCCAGACAGGTCTATGGCTACACCTTC.

The chain links TRBV6-4 to TRBJ2-2; D might be TRBD1 (5 bases). Germline-derived CDR1 and CDR2 are MRHNA and SNTAGT. This CDR3 is 14 amino acids long. Trimming removed 5 bases from V and 4 bases from J, with 11 bases in between. As DNA, the CDR3 is TGTGCCAGCAGTAGACAGAGTTCCACCGGGGAGCTGTTTTTT. Translation gives CASSRQSSTGELFF.

The chain is built from TRBV6-5 and TRBJ1-2; 8 nucleotides line up with TRBD1. V trimming: 1 base; J trimming: 8 bases; junction bases outside the gene matches: 12. The CDR3 has 16 residues. Looked up from germline, CDR1 is MNHEY and CDR2 is SVGAGI. The CDR3 DNA is TGTGCCAGCAGTTACTACGACAGGGGCCAATCTGAAGGCTACACCTTC. Protein sequence: CASSYYDRGQSEGYTF.

This chain links TRBV25-1 with TRBJ2-7; 7 bases are a match to TRBD1. Trimming took 4 bases from V and 2 from J; bases not matched to a gene: 8. The CDR3 totals 15 residues. Germline V CDR1 and CDR2: MGHDK, SYGVNS. This chain's CDR3 is CASSGPQGTTYEQYF. In DNA, the CDR3 is TGTGCCAGCAGTGGGCCACAGGGGACAACCTACGAGCAGTACTTC.